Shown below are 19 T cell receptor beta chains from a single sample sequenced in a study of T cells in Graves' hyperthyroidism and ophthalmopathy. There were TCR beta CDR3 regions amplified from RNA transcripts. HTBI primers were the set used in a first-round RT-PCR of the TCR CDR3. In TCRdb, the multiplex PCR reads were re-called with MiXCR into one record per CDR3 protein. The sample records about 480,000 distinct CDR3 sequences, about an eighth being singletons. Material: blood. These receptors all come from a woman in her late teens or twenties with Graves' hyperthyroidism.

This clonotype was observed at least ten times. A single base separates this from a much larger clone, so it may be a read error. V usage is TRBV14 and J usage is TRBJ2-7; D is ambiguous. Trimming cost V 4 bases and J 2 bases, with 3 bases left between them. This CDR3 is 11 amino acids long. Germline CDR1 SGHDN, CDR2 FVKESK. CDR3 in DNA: TGTGCCAGCAGCCGAGCCTACGAGCAGTACTTC. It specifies CASSRAYEQYF.

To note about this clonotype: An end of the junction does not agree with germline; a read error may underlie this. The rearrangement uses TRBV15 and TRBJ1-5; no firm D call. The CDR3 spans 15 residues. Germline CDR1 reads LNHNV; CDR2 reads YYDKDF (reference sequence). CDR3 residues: CAASREGGSNQPQHF. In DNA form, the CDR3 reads TGTGCCGCCAGCAGAGAGGGAGGTAGCAATCAGCCCCAGCATTTT. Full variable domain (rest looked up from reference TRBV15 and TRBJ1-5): DAMVIQNPRYQVTQFGKPVTLSCSQTLNHNVMYWYQQKSSQAPKLLFHYYDKDFNNEADTPDNFQSRRPNTSFCFLDIRSPGLGDTAMYLCAASREGGSNQPQHFGDGTRLSIL.

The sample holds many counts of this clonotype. The chain's CDR3 is CASSVASGSYEQYF. The CDR3 nucleotides read TGTGCCAGCAGCGTGGCTAGCGGATCCTACGAGCAGTACTTC. This chain links TRBV9 with TRBJ2-7, with 7 bases that match TRBD2. Looked up from germline, CDR1 is SGDLS and CDR2 is YYNGEE. This CDR3 contains 14 residues. V dropped 2 bases and J dropped 1; count of bases not matched to a gene: 3.

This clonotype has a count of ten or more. This chain's CDR3 is CASSFRVNYGYTF. The DNA of the CDR3 is TGTGCCAGCAGTTTTAGGGTTAACTATGGCTACACCTTC. The rearrangement joins TRBV27 to TRBJ1-2; D not resolved. Germline assignment: CDR1 MNHEY and CDR2 SMNVEV (reference sequence). The CDR3 extends over 13 amino acids. With 3 bases removed from V and 1 base from J, the gap between germline ends came to 6 bases.

CDR3 residues: CASPGLAGDEQYV. The CDR3 coding sequence is TGTGCCAGCCCCGGACTAGCGGGGGACGAGCAGTACGTC. The chain recombines TRBV12-3 or TRBV12-4 with TRBJ2-7, with TRBD2 matching over 13 bases. V dropped 8 bases and J dropped 5; count of bases not matched to a gene: 3. The CDR3 extends over 13 amino acids.

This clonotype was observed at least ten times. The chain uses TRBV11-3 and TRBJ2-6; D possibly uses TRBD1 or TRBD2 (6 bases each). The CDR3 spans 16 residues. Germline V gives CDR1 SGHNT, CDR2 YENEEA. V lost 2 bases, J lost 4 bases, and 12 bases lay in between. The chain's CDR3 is CASSLWGAHGANVLTF. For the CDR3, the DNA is TGTGCCAGCAGCTTATGGGGGGCGCACGGGGCCAACGTCCTGACTTTC.

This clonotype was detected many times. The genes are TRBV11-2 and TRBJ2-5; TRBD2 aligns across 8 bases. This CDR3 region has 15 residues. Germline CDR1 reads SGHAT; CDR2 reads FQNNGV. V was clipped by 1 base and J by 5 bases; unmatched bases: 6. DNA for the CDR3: TGTGCCAGCAGCTTAGCGGGAGGGCCGAGGGAGACCCAGTACTTC. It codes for CASSLAGGPRETQYF.

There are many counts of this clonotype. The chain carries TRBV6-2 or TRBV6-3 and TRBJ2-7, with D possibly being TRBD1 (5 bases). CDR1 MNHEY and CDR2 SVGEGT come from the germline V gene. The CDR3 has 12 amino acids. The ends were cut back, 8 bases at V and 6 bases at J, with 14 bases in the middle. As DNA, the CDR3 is TGTGCCAGCTCCCGGGCAGGGCTCGAGCAGTACGTC. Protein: CASSRAGLEQYV.

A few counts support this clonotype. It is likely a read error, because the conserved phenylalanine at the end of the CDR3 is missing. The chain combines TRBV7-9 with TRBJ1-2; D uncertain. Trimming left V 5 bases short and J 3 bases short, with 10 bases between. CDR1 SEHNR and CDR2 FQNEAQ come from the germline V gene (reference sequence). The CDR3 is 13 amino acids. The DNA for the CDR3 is TGTGCCAGCAGCCCCGGAGGCTACTATGGCTACACCCTC. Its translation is CASSPGGYYGYTL.

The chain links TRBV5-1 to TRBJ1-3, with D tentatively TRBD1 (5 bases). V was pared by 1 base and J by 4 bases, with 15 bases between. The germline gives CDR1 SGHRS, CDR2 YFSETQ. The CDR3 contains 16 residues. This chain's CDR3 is CASSLISGAGGNTIYF. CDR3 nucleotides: TGCGCCAGCAGCTTGATCTCTGGGGCCGGGGGAAACACCATATATTTT.

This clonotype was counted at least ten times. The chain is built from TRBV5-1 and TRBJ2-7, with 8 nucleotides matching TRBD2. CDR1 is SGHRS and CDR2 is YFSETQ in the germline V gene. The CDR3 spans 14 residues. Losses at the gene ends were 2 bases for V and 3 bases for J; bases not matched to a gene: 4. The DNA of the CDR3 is TGCGCCAGCAGCTTAGCGGGAGTTATCTACGAGCAGTACTTC. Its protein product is CASSLAGVIYEQYF.

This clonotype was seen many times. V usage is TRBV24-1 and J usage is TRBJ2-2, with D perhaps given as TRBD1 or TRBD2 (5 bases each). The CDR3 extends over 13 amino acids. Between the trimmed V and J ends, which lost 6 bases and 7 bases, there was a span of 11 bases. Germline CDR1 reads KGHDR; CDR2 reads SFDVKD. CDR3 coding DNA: TGTGCCACCAGTCCCCCTGGGGGCGGGGAGCTGTTTTTT. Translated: CATSPPGGGELFF.

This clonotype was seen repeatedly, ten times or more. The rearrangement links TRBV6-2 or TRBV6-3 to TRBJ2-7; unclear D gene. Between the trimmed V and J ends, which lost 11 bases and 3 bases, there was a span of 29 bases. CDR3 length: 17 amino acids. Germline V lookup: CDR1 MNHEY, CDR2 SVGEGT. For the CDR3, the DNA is TGTGCCCTACAACGACTGCGCAGAAAGTTTTGGGTCTACGAGCAGTACGTC. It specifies CALQRLRRKFWVYEQYV.

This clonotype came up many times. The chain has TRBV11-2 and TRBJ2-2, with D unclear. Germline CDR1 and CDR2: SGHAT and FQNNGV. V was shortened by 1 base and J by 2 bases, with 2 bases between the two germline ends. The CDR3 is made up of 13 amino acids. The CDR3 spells CASSLANTGELFF. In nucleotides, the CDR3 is TGTGCCAGCAGCTTAGCCAACACCGGGGAGCTGTTTTTT.

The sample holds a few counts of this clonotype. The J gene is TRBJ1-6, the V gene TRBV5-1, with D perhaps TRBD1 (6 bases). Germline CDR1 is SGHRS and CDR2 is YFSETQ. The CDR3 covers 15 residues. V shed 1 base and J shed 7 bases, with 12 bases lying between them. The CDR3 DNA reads TGCGCCAGCAGCTTGAGTCGGGGGGCAAATTCACCCCTCCACTTT. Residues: CASSLSRGANSPLHF.

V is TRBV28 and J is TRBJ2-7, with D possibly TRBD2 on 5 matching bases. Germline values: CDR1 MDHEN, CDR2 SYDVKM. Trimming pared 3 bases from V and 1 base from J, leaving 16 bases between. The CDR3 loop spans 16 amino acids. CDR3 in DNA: TGTGCCAGCAGTTTTAGCGAGATAGGGATGTCCTACGAGCAGTACTTC. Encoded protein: CASSFSEIGMSYEQYF.

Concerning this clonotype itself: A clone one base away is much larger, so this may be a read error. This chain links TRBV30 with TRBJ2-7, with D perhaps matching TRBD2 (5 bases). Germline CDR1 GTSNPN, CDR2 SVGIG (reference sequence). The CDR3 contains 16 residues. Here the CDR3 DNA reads TGTGGCTGGAGTGTACGCGGGCACCAGTTCTACTACGAGCAGTACTTC. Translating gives CGWSVRGHQFYYEQYF.

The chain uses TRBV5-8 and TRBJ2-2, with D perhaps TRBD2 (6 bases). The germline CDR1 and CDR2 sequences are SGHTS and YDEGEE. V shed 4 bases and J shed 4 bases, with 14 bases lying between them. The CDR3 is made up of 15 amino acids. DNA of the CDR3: TGTGCCAGCAGCCAGGCGGGGCACTTCACCGGGGAGCTGTTTTTT. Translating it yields CASSQAGHFTGELFF.

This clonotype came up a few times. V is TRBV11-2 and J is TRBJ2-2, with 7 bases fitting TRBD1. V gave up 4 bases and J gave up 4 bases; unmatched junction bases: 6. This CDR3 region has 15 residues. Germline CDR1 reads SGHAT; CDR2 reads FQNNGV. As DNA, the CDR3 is TGTGCCAGCAGCTCGCGACAGGGACCCACCGGGGAGCTGTTTTTT. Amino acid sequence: CASSSRQGPTGELFF.